This TCR beta chain was recorded in a study of STAT5B mutations in CD4+ large granular lymphocyte leukemia. This clone was detected only a few times. Its specificity is not known. Other DNA sequences in the same sample also yield this CDR3. Using immunoSEQ multiplex PCR, the repertoire was profiled, and TCRdb retains in-frame clones only, with some absent. The data contain roughly 26,000 clones, around 86% of them singletons. The study, taken as a whole, reports: 8/27 top patient clones versus 2/35 control clones were TRBV06-family. Patient CD4-sorted repertoires looked more clonal than healthy CD4+ repertoires, even without putative leukemic clones.

Between the trimmed V and J ends, which lost 6 bases and 0 bases, there was a span of 11 bases. The germline V gene encodes CDR1 MNHEY and CDR2 SVGAGI. CDR3 size: 14 residues. The chain uses TRBV6-5 and TRBJ1-1, with D uncertain. This clonotype was sampled from a human donor in good health. Material for sequencing was CD4+ T cells from blood buffy coats. In nucleotides, the CDR3 is TGTGCCAGCAGGCCCAAGCTTATGAACACTGAAGCTTTCTTT. The encoded protein is CASRPKLMNTEAFF.